This T cell receptor beta chain comes out of a study of cytomegalovirus exposure and HLA in healthy donors. Germline CDR1 and CDR2: SEHNR and FQNEAQ (reference sequence). The CDR3 spans 17 residues. Germline trimming cut 3 bases from V and 6 bases from J; bases unmatched to any gene: 11. Use of 60 Vbeta and 13 Jbeta primers characterized the PCR. Clones were sequenced by immunoSEQ multiplex PCR, and TCRdb holds only the in-frame ones, with some missing. The sample carries around 180,000 clones, more than 75% recorded once. Sequenced material: PBMCs. This receptor was obtained from a woman aged 18-35 years in good health and CMV-seronegative. V is TRBV7-9 and J is TRBJ2-7; 13 bases are a match to TRBD2. This CDR3 reads CASSFEGLAGALREQYF. In DNA form, the CDR3 reads TGTGCCAGCAGCTTCGAAGGACTAGCGGGAGCCCTTCGCGAGCAGTACTTC.